The subject of this entry is one T cell receptor beta chain. Its antigen is still unknown. Base qualities are missing; no much larger clone stands one base away. TCR CDR3 regions were amplified from genomic DNA by multiplex PCR using the deep immunoSEQ assay. Extracted genomic DNA from each cell subset was distributed evenly across all wells of several immunoSEQ 96-well plates, and each plate was treated as a replicate. For sorted subsets, roughly 190 ng of genomic DNA, equivalent to 30,000 or so T cell genomes, went into each replicate PCR. Purified libraries were quantified with a Qubit 3.0 fluorometer, sized on a Bioanalyzer 2100, and re-quantified with the KAPA Library Quantification kit. Every immunoSEQ 96-well plate was sequenced on a separate single-read 150-cycle Illumina NextSeq 550 flow cell. The authors' pipeline ran thus. Because the immunoSEQ output included only junctional sequences and no quality scores, the filtering could not be the same as the filtering used for full-length reads. To assign V/J genes and CDR3, sequences were annotated against IMGT germline references using PyIR, a Python wrapper for IgBLAST v1.9. Reads with weak V/J assignments (E-value above 1e-6), missing CDR3, stop codons, out-of-frame junctions, or ambiguous translated residues were removed. V3J clonotypes were defined as sequences sharing the same inferred V gene, J gene, and CDR3 amino acid sequence. The percentage overlap between two repertoires was calculated by dividing the number of shared unique clonotypes by the size of the smaller repertoire. Richness of each repertoire was evaluated using RTK rarefaction, the Chao1 estimator, and Recon v2.1 estimates of unobserved clonotypes. Generation probabilities were computed with OLGA for all TCRbeta clonotypes obtained by the gDNA method from several donors. The source is immuneACCESS, and TCRdb retained only in-frame sequences with V and J called. Part of the clones is not carried over; for the studies checked, unresolved V genes explain less than half of this, and the remainder is unexplained. V, J and clone size are those of that table, while D and trimming were read from the DNA. The sample contains some 2,000,000 clones, 90% to 97% of them found a single time. The ten largest account for around 0.13% of the sample.

The sample is drawn from a study of shared clonotypes between healthy human individuals (TCRdb year 2020). Background for the entire study: A couple of women and a few men aged 18 to 49 years were included in the cohort. Each donor's leukapheresis produced roughly between roughly 0.85 and 10 billion PBMCs. To estimate repertoire size and how much clonotypes are shared between individuals, the study performed deep sequencing of blood TCR repertoires from about 5 healthy adults. Per donor, three plates each were used for CD4 naive and CD4 memory, two for CD8 naive, and one for CD8 memory. To increase sequencing depth and limit assay-specific biases, TCR repertoire library preparation and sequencing were carried out by different laboratories using diverse techniques. What the study reported, not specific to this receptor: The genetic and exposure-history diversity represented was limited by the small number of donors. Estimated clonotype richness was generally larger for naive than for memory subsets. Clonotypes shared by all four sorted-subset donors showed higher generation probabilities than non-shared clonotypes. Rarefaction of sorted-subset datasets indicated incomplete sequencing despite the large sequencing depth. Only blood was sampled, and tissue TCR repertoires likely differ from those in blood. Across a few donors, about 5.2% of naive CD4, approximately 3.6% of naive CD8, 2.3% of memory CD4, and approximately 0.4% of memory CD8 clonotypes were shared. Based on pairwise subsampling, the degree of clonotype sharing among donors was expected to be affected by sequencing depth.

The donors were healthy, HIV-negative adults with no recently reported acute infections or vaccinations. Every donor was a Caucasian adult residing in Nashville, Tennessee, USA. Magnetic negative selection was used to enrich CD4+ T cells, after which naive cells were positively selected on CD45RA and the negative fraction became the memory subset. Blood was collected by leukapheresis, and PBMCs were isolated by Ficoll-Histopaque density gradient centrifugation and then cryopreserved in liquid nitrogen vapor phase. Analytical flow cytometry was used to check the purity and quantity of each magnetically sorted T cell population. Genomic DNA was isolated from each sorted fraction and quantified by UV absorbance on a Nanodrop 2000c. CDR1 and CDR2 were assigned from the germline V gene (reference sequence) as MNHEY and SMNVEV. The CDR3 sequence holds 12 residues, the cysteine and phenylalanine included. CDR3 DNA only is kept here, 36 bases in frame from base 1.

The clonotype originates from a man between 18 and 35 years old in good health. The chain links TRBV27 with TRBJ1-6, and TRBD1 may be the D gene, going by 5 matching bases. Sequencing was done on a sample of naive CD4+ T cells sorted from blood. The cell subset or site label on this specimen signifies: CD45RA+ positively selected. CDR3 sequence: CGAGIGNSPLHF. The sequence in DNA is TGTGGGGCAGGGATCGGAAATTCACCCCTCCACTTT.